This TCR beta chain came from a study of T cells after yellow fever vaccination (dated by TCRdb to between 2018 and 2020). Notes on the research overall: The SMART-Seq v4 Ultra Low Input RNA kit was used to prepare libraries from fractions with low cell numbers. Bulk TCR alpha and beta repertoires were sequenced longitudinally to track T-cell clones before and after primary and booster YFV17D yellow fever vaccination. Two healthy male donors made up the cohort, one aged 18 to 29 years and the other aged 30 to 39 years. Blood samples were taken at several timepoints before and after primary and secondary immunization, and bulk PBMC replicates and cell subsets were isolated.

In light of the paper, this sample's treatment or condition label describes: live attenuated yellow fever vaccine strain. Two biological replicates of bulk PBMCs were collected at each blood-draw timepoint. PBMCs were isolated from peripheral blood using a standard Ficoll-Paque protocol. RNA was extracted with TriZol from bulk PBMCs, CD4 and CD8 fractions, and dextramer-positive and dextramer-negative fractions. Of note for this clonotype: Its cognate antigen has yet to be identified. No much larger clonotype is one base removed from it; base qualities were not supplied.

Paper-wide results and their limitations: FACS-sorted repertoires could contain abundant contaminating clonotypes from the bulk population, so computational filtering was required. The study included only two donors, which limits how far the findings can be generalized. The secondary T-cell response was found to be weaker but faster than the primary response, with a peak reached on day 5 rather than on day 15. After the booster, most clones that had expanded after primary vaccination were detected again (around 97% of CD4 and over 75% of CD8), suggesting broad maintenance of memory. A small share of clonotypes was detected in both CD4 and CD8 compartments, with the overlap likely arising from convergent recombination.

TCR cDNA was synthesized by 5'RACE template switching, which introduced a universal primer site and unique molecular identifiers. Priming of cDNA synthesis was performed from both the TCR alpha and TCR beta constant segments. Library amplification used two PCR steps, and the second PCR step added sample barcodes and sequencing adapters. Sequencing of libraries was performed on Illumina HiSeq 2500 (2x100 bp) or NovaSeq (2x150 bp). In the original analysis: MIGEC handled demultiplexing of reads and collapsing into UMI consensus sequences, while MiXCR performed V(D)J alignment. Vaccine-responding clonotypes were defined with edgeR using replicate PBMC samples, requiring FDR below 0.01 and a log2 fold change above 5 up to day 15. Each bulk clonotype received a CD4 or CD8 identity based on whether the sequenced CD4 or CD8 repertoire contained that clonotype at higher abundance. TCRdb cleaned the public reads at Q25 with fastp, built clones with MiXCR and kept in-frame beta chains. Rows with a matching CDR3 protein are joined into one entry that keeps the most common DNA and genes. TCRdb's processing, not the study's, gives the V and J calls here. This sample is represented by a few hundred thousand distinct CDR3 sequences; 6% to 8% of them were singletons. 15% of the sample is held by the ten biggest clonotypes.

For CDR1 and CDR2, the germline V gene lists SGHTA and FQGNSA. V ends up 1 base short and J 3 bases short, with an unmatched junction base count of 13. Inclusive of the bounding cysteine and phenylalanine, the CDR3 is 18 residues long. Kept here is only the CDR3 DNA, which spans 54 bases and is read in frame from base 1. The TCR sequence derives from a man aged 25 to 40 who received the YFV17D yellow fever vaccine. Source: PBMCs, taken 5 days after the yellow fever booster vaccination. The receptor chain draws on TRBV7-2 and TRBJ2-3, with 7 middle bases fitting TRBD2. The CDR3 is CASSLGLAARLGTDTQYF. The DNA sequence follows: TGTGCCAGCAGCTTAGGGCTAGCGGCTCGACTGGGTACAGATACGCAGTATTTT.